This TCR beta chain was sequenced during a study of identical twins. In TCRdb, the 5' RACE reads were re-called with MiXCR into one record per CDR3 protein. The data show fewer than 900,000 distinct CDR3 sequences, over 20% seen once. The sample holds many counts of this clonotype. Germline trimming cut 2 bases from V and 3 bases from J; bases unmatched to any gene: 5. The V gene's germline CDR1 is SGHVS and CDR2 FNYEAQ. The CDR3 loop spans 16 amino acids. These records were also assigned to another study, of T cells expressing NK-cell markers. That paper states: Most of the eight sequenced donors tested HCMV-seropositive; one tested seronegative.

The source is a young woman in good health. This sequence joins TRBV7-6 and TRBJ2-1; 9 bases agree with TRBD2. The sample comprised PBMCs. The CDR3, as DNA: TGTGCCAGCAGCTTAATGGCTAGCGGGATCTACAATGAGCAGTTCTTC. Its translation: CASSLMASGIYNEQFF.